This paragraph reports one T cell receptor (beta chain). What it binds is unknown. This sample was taken from a study of cytomegalovirus exposure and HLA in healthy donors. Whole-study results and caveats: Both high specificity and high sensitivity reportedly marked the classifier's diagnosis of cytomegalovirus status. Sequencing likely caused a cluster of highly shared sequence variants. The study designated fewer than 200 TCR beta chains cytomegalovirus-associated.

CDR3 length: 12 residues. Unmatched junction bases numbered 4, after V lost 7 bases and J lost 7 bases. In germline, CDR1 is MDHEN, CDR2 SYDVKM. The study sampled nominally healthy donors, though unrecorded immune exposures were likely. PCR primers comprised 60 Vbeta and 13 Jbeta primers. Using immunoSEQ multiplex PCR, the repertoire was profiled, and TCRdb retains in-frame clones only, with some absent. The sample includes roughly 100,000 clones. The clonotype originates from a man aged 35 to 55 in good health and CMV-seronegative. V gene TRBV28 combines with J gene TRBJ2-1; TRBD1 matches at 7 bases. Sequencing used PBMCs. CDR3 sequence: CASTRGQNEQFF. The CDR3 region has the DNA TGTGCCAGCACGAGGGGGCAAAATGAGCAGTTCTTC.